These 5 T cell receptor beta chains were all obtained from the same sample, sequenced in a study of persistence of HIV-infected CD4 T cells. The antigens of these receptors remain unknown. This nonspecific control used anti-CD3/anti-CD28 bead stimulation of CD4+ T cells. Sorting selected CD4+ T cells upregulating both CD40 ligand and CD69. This was the immunoSEQ version 4 assay in survey mode. Assay: immunoSEQ multiplex PCR; the TCRdb copy retains only in-frame clones and omits some. The repertoire has roughly 43,000 clones, roughly 90% of them found once; the top ten carry over 1%. The sequenced sample was CD4+ T cells sorted from PBMCs after approximately 19-hour stimulation, obtained from a patient who received antiretroviral therapy. Source of these receptors: an adult man with HIV who was CMV-seropositive.

The chain is built from TRBV6-5 and TRBJ2-2, with D perhaps TRBD1 (6 bases). Trimming pared 6 bases from V and 5 bases from J, leaving 7 bases between. The CDR3 loop spans 12 amino acids. Germline CDR1 and CDR2: MNHEY and SVGAGI. DNA of the CDR3: TGTGCCAGCAGAACAGGGACCGGGGAGCTGTTTTTT. Amino acid sequence: CASRTGTGELFF.

The V and J genes are TRBV4-1 and TRBJ1-5; TRBD1 might be the D (5 bases). The CDR3 is 17 residues long. The germline CDR1 and CDR2 sequences are MGHRA and YSYEKL. V lost 4 bases to trimming and J lost 0 bases, with 16 bases between them. The CDR3, as DNA: TGCGCCAGCAGCCTCGGGGGAGGGAGTCTTAGCAATCAGCCCCAGCATTTT. Its translation is CASSLGGGSLSNQPQHF.

The V and J genes are TRBV9 and TRBJ1-3; D is ambiguous. The CDR3 consists of 13 residues. The V gene's germline CDR1 is SGDLS and CDR2 YYNGEE. The V and J ends lost 3 bases and 2 bases respectively, with 6 bases between them. In nucleotides, the CDR3 is TGTGCCAGCAGCGCCGGAGCTGGAAACACCATATATTTT. Translated: CASSAGAGNTIYF.

The rearrangement uses TRBV24-1 and TRBJ2-1; D is possibly TRBD2 (6 bases). The CDR3 totals 16 residues. Germline CDR1 KGHDR, CDR2 SFDVKD. Trimming stripped 4 bases from V and 4 bases from J, with 16 bases between. CDR3 loop: CATSDSLRGSYNEQFF. The CDR3 DNA is TGTGCCACCAGTGACTCCTTGCGGGGTTCTTACAATGAGCAGTTCTTC.

As to this clone: One end of the junction fails to match germline, which may point to a read error. This sequence joins TRBV2 and TRBJ2-1; D uncertain. The CDR3 covers 15 residues. CDR1 and CDR2 from the germline V gene are SNHLY and FYNNEI. This chain's CDR3 is CASSEYGTSNNEQFF. The CDR3 DNA is TGTGCCAGCAGTGAATACGGTACCTCCAACAATGAGCAGTTCTTC.